The T cell receptor (beta chain) described here comes from a study of beta chain features in type 1 diabetes. Trimming took 5 bases from V and 9 from J, leaving 8 bases between them. This CDR3 spans 11 amino acids. Germline lookup yields CDR1 MNHNS and CDR2 SASEGT. Every bit of the isolated RNA underwent reverse transcription, so sequencing read expressed TCRB transcripts. Data came from immunoSEQ multiplex PCR; TCRdb stores just in-frame clones and leaves some out. The table shows about 15,000 clones, with approximately 40% occurring only once. This TCR was recovered from a woman aged 40 to 50 in good health. The sequencing sample was made of stem cell memory CD4+ T cells from blood. The chain couples TRBV6-1 to TRBJ2-1; possible D gene TRBD2, 5 bases. The CDR3 reads CASSRGLEQFF. The CDR3 DNA sequence: TGTGCCAGCAGTCGTGGACTTGAGCAGTTCTTC.